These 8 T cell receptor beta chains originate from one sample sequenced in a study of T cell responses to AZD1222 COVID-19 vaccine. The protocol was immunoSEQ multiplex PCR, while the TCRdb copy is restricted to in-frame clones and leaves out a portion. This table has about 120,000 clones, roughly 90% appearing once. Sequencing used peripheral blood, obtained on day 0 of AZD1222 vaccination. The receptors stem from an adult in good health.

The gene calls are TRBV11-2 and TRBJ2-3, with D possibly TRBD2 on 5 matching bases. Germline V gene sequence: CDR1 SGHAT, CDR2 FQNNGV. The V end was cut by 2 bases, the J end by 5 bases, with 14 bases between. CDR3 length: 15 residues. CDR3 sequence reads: CASSLRPGGGDTQYF. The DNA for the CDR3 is TGTGCCAGCAGCTTAAGGCCAGGAGGTGGAGATACGCAGTATTTT.

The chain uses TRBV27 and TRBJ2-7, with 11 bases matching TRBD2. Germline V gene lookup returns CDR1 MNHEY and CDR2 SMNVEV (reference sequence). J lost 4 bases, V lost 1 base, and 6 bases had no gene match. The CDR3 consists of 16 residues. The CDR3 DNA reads TGTGCCAGCAGTTTATTAAGCCCTAGCGGGGGGTACGAGCAGTACTTC. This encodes CASSLLSPSGGYEQYF.

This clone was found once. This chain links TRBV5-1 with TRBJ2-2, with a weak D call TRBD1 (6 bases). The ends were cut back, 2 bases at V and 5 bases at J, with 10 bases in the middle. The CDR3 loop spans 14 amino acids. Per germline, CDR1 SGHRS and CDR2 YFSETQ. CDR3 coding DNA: TGCGCCAGCAGCTTCGTAGGGGGTACCGGGGAGCTGTTTTTT. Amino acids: CASSFVGGTGELFF.

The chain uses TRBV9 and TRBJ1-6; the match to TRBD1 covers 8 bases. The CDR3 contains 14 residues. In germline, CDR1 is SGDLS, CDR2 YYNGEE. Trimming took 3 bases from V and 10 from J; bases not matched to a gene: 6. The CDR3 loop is CASSDRDRSSPLHF. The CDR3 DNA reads TGTGCCAGCAGCGATAGGGACAGGTCGTCACCCCTCCACTTT.

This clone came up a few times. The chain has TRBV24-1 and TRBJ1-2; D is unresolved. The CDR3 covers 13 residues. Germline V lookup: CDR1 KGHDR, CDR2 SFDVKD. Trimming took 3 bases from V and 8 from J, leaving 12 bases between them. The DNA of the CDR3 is TGTGCCACCAGTGATCGTCAAGTCCCGGGCTACACCTTC. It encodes CATSDRQVPGYTF.

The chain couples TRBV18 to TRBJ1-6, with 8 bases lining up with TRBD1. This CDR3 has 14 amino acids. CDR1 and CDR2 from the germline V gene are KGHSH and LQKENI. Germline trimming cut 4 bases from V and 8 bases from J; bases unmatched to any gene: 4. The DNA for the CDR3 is TGTGCCAGCTCACGGACAGGGCAAGATTCACCCCTCCACTTT. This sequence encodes CASSRTGQDSPLHF.

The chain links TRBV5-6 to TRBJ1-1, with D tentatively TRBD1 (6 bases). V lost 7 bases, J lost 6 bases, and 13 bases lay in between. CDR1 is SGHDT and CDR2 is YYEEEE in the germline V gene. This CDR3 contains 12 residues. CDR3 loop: CASGDRLAEAFF. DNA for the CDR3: TGTGCCAGCGGAGACAGGCTAGCTGAAGCTTTCTTT.

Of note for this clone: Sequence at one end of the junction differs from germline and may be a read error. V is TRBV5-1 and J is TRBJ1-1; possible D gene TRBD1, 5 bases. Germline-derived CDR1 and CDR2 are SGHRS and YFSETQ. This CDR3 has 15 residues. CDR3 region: CASSLMGRGITEALF. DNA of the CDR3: TGCGCCAGCAGTCTCATGGGCCGGGGGATCACTGAAGCTCTCTTT.